This T cell receptor (beta chain) was captured by sequencing in a study of blood T cells in healthy people across ages. The CDR3 consists of 15 residues. Losses at the gene ends were 6 bases for V and 4 bases for J; bases not matched to a gene: 2. A second PCR, run for roughly 7 to 11 cycles, used a sample-barcoded 5' primer plus a J-beta primer mix. TCRdb used MiXCR to reprocess the 5' RACE reads, holding one entry per CDR3 protein. In the table there are hundreds of thousands of distinct CDR3 sequences, around 50% of which are singletons. This TCR derives from a man aged 80 or over in good health. The sample was blood. This chain uses TRBV12-3 or TRBV12-4 with TRBJ2-2; 13 bases are a match to TRBD2. The CDR3 DNA follows: TGTGCCAGCAGGCGGACTAGCGGGAGCACCGGGGAGCTGTTTTTT. Protein sequence: CASRRTSGSTGELFF.